The 9 T cell receptor beta chains in this list originate from one sample, sequenced in a study of CD8 T cell repertoires and HIV-1 epitope variants. These TCRs are of unknown antigen specificity. The protocol was immunoSEQ multiplex PCR, while the TCRdb copy is restricted to in-frame clones and leaves out a portion. The table includes about 5,100 clones, approximately 66% detected once. The source material was cultured CD8+ T cells derived from PBMCs. The origin of the receptors is a male donor with HIV.

V usage is TRBV19 and J usage is TRBJ2-7; the match to TRBD1 covers 9 bases. V was pared by 4 bases and J by 7 bases, with 8 bases of the junction left unmatched. The CDR3 contains 14 residues. Per the germline V gene, CDR1 is LNHDA and CDR2 is SQIVND (reference sequence). This CDR3 is CASSTGQGLREQYF. The CDR3 bases are TGTGCCAGTAGTACGGGACAGGGACTGAGGGAGCAGTACTTC.

This clone was counted only a few times. The germline gene is not matched at one end of the junction; a read error may be the cause. The chain combines TRBV6-4 with TRBJ1-5; D is unclear. The length of the CDR3 is 16 residues. The germline gives CDR1 MRHNA, CDR2 SNTAGT. This chain's CDR3 is CPTREVVLCSNQPQHF. CDR3 DNA: TGCCCCACGAGGGAAGTGGTATTATGTAGCAATCAGCCCCAGCATTTT.

The V call is TRBV4-3, the J call TRBJ2-2; D may be TRBD1 (5 bases). In germline, CDR1 is LGHNA, CDR2 YSLEER. The V end was cut by 3 bases, the J end by 2 bases, with 10 bases between. This CDR3 has 15 amino acids. CDR3 sequence: CASSHSDRNTGELFF. The CDR3 region has the DNA TGCGCCAGCAGCCACTCCGACAGAAACACCGGGGAGCTGTTTTTT.

CDR3 nucleotide sequence: TGTGCCAGCAGTTTACTCGGGGAGACAGGGTCGACCAGGAGCTCCTACAATGAGCAGTTCTTC. The encoded protein is CASSLLGETGSTRSSYNEQFF. The V and J genes are TRBV27 and TRBJ2-1; TRBD1 agrees at 7 bases. Germline CDR1 and CDR2: MNHEY and SMNVEV (reference sequence). The length of the CDR3 is 21 residues. The ends lost 2 bases at V and 0 bases at J; junction bases unmatched: 19.

This clone was detected only a few times. The chain recombines TRBV7-9 with TRBJ2-2; D might be TRBD1 (6 bases). Germline-derived CDR1 and CDR2 are SEHNR and FQNEAQ (reference sequence). The CDR3 spans 13 residues. V was cut by 7 bases and J by 7 bases, with 13 bases left in between. As DNA, the CDR3 is TGTGCCAGCAATCAGGGGCGAGGCGGGGAGCTGTTTTTT. As protein: CASNQGRGGELFF.

This sequence joins TRBV7-8 and TRBJ1-1; D is perhaps TRBD1 (6 bases). This CDR3 spans 16 amino acids. Trimming pared 1 base from V and 0 bases from J, leaving 12 bases between. The germline CDR1 and CDR2 sequences are SGHVS and FQNEAQ. DNA for the CDR3: TGTGCCAGCAGCTTAGAGACAGGCCCCTTGAACACTGAAGCTTTCTTT. Its translation is CASSLETGPLNTEAFF.

This clone was observed a few times. The V call is TRBV7-9, the J call TRBJ2-7; D might be TRBD2 (5 bases). This CDR3 has 13 residues. V was cut by 2 bases and J by 1 base, with 6 bases left in between. Germline V gene sequence: CDR1 SEHNR, CDR2 FQNEAQ (reference sequence). The CDR3 nucleotides read TGTGCCAGCAGCTTACCGGGGTCCTACGAGCAGTACTTC. Its translation: CASSLPGSYEQYF.

This clone qualifies as large. The chain recombines TRBV7-2 with TRBJ2-1; D is uncertain. The CDR3 runs to 13 residues. CDR1 is SGHTA, CDR2 FQGNSA, per germline. V was cut by 1 base and J by 9 bases, with 10 bases left in between. The CDR3 nucleotides are TGTGCCAGCAGCTTAGACGGTGCCAGTGAGCAGTTCTTC. Protein sequence: CASSLDGASEQFF.

This CDR3 is CASSSGWDEQFF. As DNA, the CDR3 is TGTGCCAGCAGTTCTGGGTGGGATGAGCAGTTCTTC. V usage is TRBV6-5 and J usage is TRBJ2-1, with no clear D. Germline values: CDR1 MNHEY, CDR2 SVGAGI. CDR3 length: 12 amino acids. V shed 4 bases and J shed 8 bases, with 9 bases lying between them.